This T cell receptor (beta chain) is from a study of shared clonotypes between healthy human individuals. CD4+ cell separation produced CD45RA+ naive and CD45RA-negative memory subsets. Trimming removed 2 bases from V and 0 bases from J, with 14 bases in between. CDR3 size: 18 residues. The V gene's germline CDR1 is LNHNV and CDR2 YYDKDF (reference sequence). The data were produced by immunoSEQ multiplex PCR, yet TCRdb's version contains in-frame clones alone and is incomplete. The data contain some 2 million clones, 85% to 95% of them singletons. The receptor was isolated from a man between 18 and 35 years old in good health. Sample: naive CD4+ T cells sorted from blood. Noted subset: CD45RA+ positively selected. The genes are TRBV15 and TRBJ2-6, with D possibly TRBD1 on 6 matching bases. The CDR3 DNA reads TGTGCCACCAGCAGATCCGACAGGTTGCCCTCTGGGGCCAACGTCCTGACTTTC. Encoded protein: CATSRSDRLPSGANVLTF.